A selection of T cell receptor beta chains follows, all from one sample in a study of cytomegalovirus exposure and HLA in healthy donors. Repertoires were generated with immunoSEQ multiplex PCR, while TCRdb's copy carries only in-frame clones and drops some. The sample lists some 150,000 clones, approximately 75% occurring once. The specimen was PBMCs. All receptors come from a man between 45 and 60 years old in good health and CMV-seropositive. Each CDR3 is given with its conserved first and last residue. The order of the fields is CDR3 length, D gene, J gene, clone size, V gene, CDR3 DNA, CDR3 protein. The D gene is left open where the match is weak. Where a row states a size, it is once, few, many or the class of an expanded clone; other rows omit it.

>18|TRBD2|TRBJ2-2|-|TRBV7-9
TGTGCCAGCATCCGGGGGGGACTAGCGGGATCGAACACCGGGGAGCTGTTTTTT
CASIRGGLAGSNTGELFF
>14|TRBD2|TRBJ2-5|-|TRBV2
TGTGCCAGCAGTGAGGGACTAGTAGGAGAGACCCAGTACTTC
CASSEGLVGETQYF
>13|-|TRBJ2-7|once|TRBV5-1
TGCGCCACCCATGGGGGCAACTCCTACGAGCAGTACTTC
CATHGGNSYEQYF
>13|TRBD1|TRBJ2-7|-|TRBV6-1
TGTGCCAGCAGCCGGGACAGTGTCTACGAGCAGTACTTC
CASSRDSVYEQYF
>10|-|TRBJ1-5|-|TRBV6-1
TGTGCCAGCATGAGGGGGACCCTTCATTTT
CASMRGTLHF
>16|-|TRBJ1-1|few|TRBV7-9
TGTGCCAGCAGCTTAGGCCGGGGTGGCGGGGGGAGAGGAGCTTTCTTT
CASSLGRGGGGRGAFF
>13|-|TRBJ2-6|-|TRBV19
TGTGCCACAACCGGGACAGGGGCCAACGTCCTGACTTTC
CATTGTGANVLTF
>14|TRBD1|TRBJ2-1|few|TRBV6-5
TGTGCCAGCAGTACAGACAGGGGGCCCAATGAGCAGTTCTTC
CASSTDRGPNEQFF
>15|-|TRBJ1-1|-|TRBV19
TGTGCCAGTAGTATAGAGGGTGGAGTGAACACTGAAGCTTTCTTT
CASSIEGGVNTEAFF
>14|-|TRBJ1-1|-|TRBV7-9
TGTGCCAGCAGCTTAGGTGGGGGAGGAACTGAAGCTTTCTTT
CASSLGGGGTEAFF
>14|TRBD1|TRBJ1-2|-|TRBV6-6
TGTGCCAGCAGTTACCGGGACAGAGGAGGGGGCTACACCTTC
CASSYRDRGGGYTF
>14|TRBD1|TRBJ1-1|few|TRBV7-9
TGTGCCAGCAGCTCCCAGGGGGCGAACACTGAAGCTTTCTTT
CASSSQGANTEAFF
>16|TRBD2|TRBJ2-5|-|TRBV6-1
TGTGCCAGCAGTGAGAGTCCTAGCGGGTACTGGGGGACCCAGTACTTC
CASSESPSGYWGTQYF
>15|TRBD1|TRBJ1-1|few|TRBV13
TGTGCCAGCAGCTTAGAAGGACAGGGTGGCACTGAAGCTTTCTTT
CASSLEGQGGTEAFF